Listed here are 23 T cell receptor beta chains from one sample, sequenced in a study of immune evolution from preneoplasia to lung adenocarcinoma (dated by TCRdb to the early 2020s). Libraries were made using the immunoSEQ multiplex PCR assay. TCRdb's version of the immuneACCESS table is confined to in-frame rearrangements and falls short of the full clone set. An unresolved V gene accounts for under half of the shortfall where checked; the remainder is of unknown origin. The sample data list around 39,000 clones, and roughly 71% of these were observed just once. The ten largest account for approximately 6.5% of the sample. The specimen sequenced was FFPE invasive lung adenocarcinoma tissue. This specimen's cell subset or site label, per the study, means: frankly invasive lung adenocarcinoma (ADC). The receptor source for this set is a person aged 55 to 75 with lung adenocarcinoma.

The chain couples TRBV5-1 to TRBJ2-6, with no clear D. Germline V gene lookup returns CDR1 SGHRS and CDR2 YFSETQ. CDR3 size: 16 residues. Trimming stripped 6 bases from V and 2 bases from J, with 15 bases between. Here the CDR3 DNA reads TGCGCCAGCAAGCTTGCGAGTTGGGCTGGGGCCAACGTCCTGACTTTC. Its protein is CASKLASWAGANVLTF.

The chain recombines TRBV6-4 with TRBJ2-3; 8 nucleotides line up with TRBD1. V trimming: 6 bases; J trimming: 0 bases; junction bases outside the gene matches: 2. The CDR3 is 14 amino acids. Germline-derived CDR1 and CDR2 are MRHNA and SNTAGT. CDR3 region: CASSRTGSTDTQYF. Here the CDR3 DNA reads TGTGCCAGCAGCAGGACAGGGAGCACAGATACGCAGTATTTT.

By proportion, this clone is medium-sized. The gene calls are TRBV5-1 and TRBJ2-1; D unresolved. V lost 5 bases, J lost 3 bases, and 9 bases lay in between. Germline V gene sequence: CDR1 SGHRS, CDR2 YFSETQ. This CDR3 comprises 13 residues. CDR3 loop: CASRSGDYNEQFF. The DNA of the CDR3 is TGCGCCAGCAGATCAGGCGACTACAATGAGCAGTTCTTC.

This sequence joins TRBV5-6 and TRBJ2-1; D gene unclear. The length of the CDR3 is 15 residues. CDR1 and CDR2 (germline): SGHDT, YYEEEE. Trimming removed 0 bases at V and 9 bases at J, with 16 bases between. The CDR3 nucleotides read TGTGCCAGCAGCTTGGGGCGCCGCCTTGATACTGAGCAGTTCTTC. Translated: CASSLGRRLDTEQFF.

This clone was picked up one time. This chain links TRBV7-9 with TRBJ2-7; D uncertain. From germline, CDR1 is SEHNR and CDR2 FQNEAQ (reference sequence). Trimming shortened V by 7 bases and J by 5 bases, and 15 bases separated the two germline ends. CDR3 size: 13 residues. CDR3 bases: TGTGCCAGCAACTTCCCGGGCAGGAACGAGCAGTACTTC. Its protein product is CASNFPGRNEQYF. The variable domain in full, completed from reference TRBV7-9 and TRBJ2-7, reads DTGVSQNPRHKITKRGQNVTFRCDPISEHNRLYWYRQTLGQGPEFLTYFQNEAQLEKSRLLSDRFSAERPKGSFSTLEIQRTEQGDSAMYLCASNFPGRNEQYFGPGTRLTVT.

The gene calls are TRBV4-1 and TRBJ2-1; a weak D match, TRBD1 (6 bases). Between the trimmed V and J ends, which lost 6 bases and 6 bases, there was a span of 18 bases. This CDR3 spans 15 amino acids. Germline values: CDR1 MGHRA, CDR2 YSYEKL. The CDR3, as DNA: TGCGCCAGCAGTGCTGGGGGCGGGCGCTCCAATGAGCAGTTCTTC. Its protein is CASSAGGGRSNEQFF.

The DNA for the CDR3 is TGTGCCACCAGCAGAGGTCTGGAAGCGGATGCCTACGAGCAGTACTTC. The encoded protein is CATSRGLEADAYEQYF. The chain links TRBV15 to TRBJ2-7, with a possible D match to TRBD2 (5 bases). CDR3 size: 16 residues. Trimming pared 1 base from V and 2 bases from J, leaving 15 bases between. The germline gives CDR1 LNHNV, CDR2 YYDKDF (reference sequence).

The J gene is TRBJ2-1, the V gene TRBV4-2, with D possibly matching TRBD2 (6 bases). Per germline, CDR1 LGHNA and CDR2 YNFKEQ. The CDR3 loop spans 16 amino acids. With 2 bases removed from V and 2 bases from J, the gap between germline ends came to 13 bases. DNA for the CDR3: TGTGCCAGCAGCCAACGGGCGGGAACTACCTACAATGAGCAGTTCTTC. This gives the protein CASSQRAGTTYNEQFF.

The chain couples TRBV4-1 to TRBJ2-7; D may match TRBD1 or TRBD2 (7 bases each). The germline gives CDR1 MGHRA, CDR2 YSYEKL. The CDR3 extends over 18 amino acids. V shed 4 bases and J shed 2 bases, with 24 bases lying between them. The CDR3 is CASSPRGGGTQGAYEQYF. CDR3 sequence (DNA): TGCGCCAGCAGCCCCCGAGGGGGGGGGACCCAGGGGGCCTACGAGCAGTACTTC.

This clone showed up just a few times. The CDR3 reads CASSSGTSDSYEQYF. CDR3 coding DNA: TGCGCCAGCAGCTCCGGGACTAGCGACTCCTACGAGCAGTACTTC. The genes are TRBV5-1 and TRBJ2-7; 10 nucleotides align to TRBD2. The CDR3 runs to 15 residues. Unmatched junction bases numbered 3, after V lost 3 bases and J lost 0 bases. From germline, CDR1 is SGHRS and CDR2 YFSETQ.

The DNA for the CDR3 is TGTGCCAGCGGTGGGTCCTACGAGCAGTACTTC. Amino acid sequence: CASGGSYEQYF. The J gene is TRBJ2-7, the V gene TRBV7-9; D not resolved. V was shortened by 8 bases and J by 1 base, with 6 bases between the two germline ends. Germline CDR1 is SEHNR and CDR2 is FQNEAQ (reference sequence). This CDR3 comprises 11 residues.

The CDR3 DNA reads as TGTGCCAGCAAAACCACGGTGGTCGGGGAGCTGTTTTTT. It is translated as CASKTTVVGELFF. The rearrangement joins TRBV28 to TRBJ2-2, with D hard to call. This CDR3 comprises 13 residues. V lost 7 bases and J lost 7, with 13 bases in between. The V gene's germline CDR1 is MDHEN and CDR2 SYDVKM.

The gene calls are TRBV10-2 and TRBJ2-1, with a tentative D call TRBD2 (5 bases). This CDR3 region has 15 residues. CDR1 is WSHSY, CDR2 SAAADI, per germline. V shed 9 bases and J shed 0 bases, with 15 bases lying between them. The CDR3 reads CARGYAGSSYNEQFF. The CDR3 nucleotides are TGCGCCAGGGGTTACGCGGGCAGCTCCTACAATGAGCAGTTCTTC.

The J gene is TRBJ2-7, the V gene TRBV19; D is unresolved. CDR3 size: 13 residues. Germline lookup yields CDR1 LNHDA and CDR2 SQIVND (reference sequence). V gave up 4 bases and J gave up 1 base, with 8 bases separating them. The CDR3 sequence is CASSNTMSYEQYF. The CDR3 DNA reads as TGTGCCAGTAGTAACACCATGTCCTACGAGCAGTACTTC.

The V call is TRBV6-5, the J call TRBJ1-2; D is possibly TRBD1 (5 bases). Trimming pared 0 bases from V and 6 bases from J, leaving 14 bases between. Germline values: CDR1 MNHEY, CDR2 SVGAGI. This CDR3 is 15 amino acids long. The CDR3 region has the DNA TGTGCCAGCAGTTACTCGGCGGGACGGGCGGATGGCTACACCTTC. Residues: CASSYSAGRADGYTF.

A note on this clone: The same CDR3 arises from other DNA sequences in this sample as well. V gene TRBV7-2 combines with J gene TRBJ1-5; the D gene is possibly TRBD1 (6 bases). Germline-derived CDR1 and CDR2 are SGHTA and FQGNSA. CDR3 length: 14 residues. V was pared by 6 bases and J by 3 bases, with 12 bases between. This CDR3 reads CASSTQGYNQPQHF. The CDR3 region has the DNA TGTGCCAGCAGTACACAGGGCTACAATCAGCCCCAGCATTTT.

The chain combines TRBV19 with TRBJ1-5; D might be TRBD1 (6 bases). CDR3 length: 14 amino acids. Germline V gene sequence: CDR1 LNHDA, CDR2 SQIVND (reference sequence). Trimming removed 8 bases at V and 0 bases at J, with 11 bases between. The CDR3 loop is CASQDSYSNQPQHF. As DNA, the CDR3 is TGTGCCAGTCAGGACAGTTATAGCAATCAGCCCCAGCATTTT.

This chain uses TRBV28 with TRBJ1-2; maybe TRBD1 (5 bases). CDR3 length: 14 residues. Germline V CDR1 and CDR2: MDHEN, SYDVKM. The V end was cut by 7 bases, the J end by 3 bases, with 15 bases between. CDR3 sequence reads: CASTGGQGYYGYTF. In DNA, the CDR3 is TGTGCCAGCACAGGAGGCCAGGGATACTATGGCTACACCTTC.

The rearrangement links TRBV28 to TRBJ2-7; D gene ambiguous. V was shortened by 1 base and J by 4 bases, with 5 bases between the two germline ends. The germline gives CDR1 MDHEN, CDR2 SYDVKM. The CDR3 runs 12 residues. The CDR3 loop is CASSLLGYEQYF. The CDR3 bases are TGTGCCAGCAGTTTATTAGGGTACGAGCAGTACTTC.

The V and J genes are TRBV19 and TRBJ2-1; 7 bases map to TRBD2. The CDR3 spans 14 residues. The trim removed 5 bases at V and 4 bases at J, leaving 5 bases unmatched. Germline V gene lookup returns CDR1 LNHDA and CDR2 SQIVND (reference sequence). The CDR3 spells CASSGGSNYNEQFF. CDR3 nucleotide sequence: TGTGCCAGTAGTGGCGGGAGTAATTACAATGAGCAGTTCTTC.

V is TRBV19 and J is TRBJ2-7; possibly TRBD2 for D (5 bases). Germline assignment: CDR1 LNHDA and CDR2 SQIVND (reference sequence). CDR3 length equals 13 residues. V gave up 5 bases and J gave up 2 bases, with 10 bases separating them. The DNA for the CDR3 is TGTGCCAGTAGTTCACGGGGTGCCTACGAGCAGTACTTC. Protein sequence: CASSSRGAYEQYF.

This clone was detected a few times. This chain uses TRBV7-9 with TRBJ2-2, with 11 positions matching TRBD2. Germline trimming cut 4 bases from V and 7 bases from J; bases unmatched to any gene: 8. This CDR3 has 16 amino acids. Germline V CDR1 and CDR2: SEHNR, FQNEAQ (reference sequence). CDR3: CASSSWLAGGGGELFF. CDR3 DNA sequence: TGTGCCAGCAGCTCGTGGCTAGCGGGAGGCGGCGGGGAGCTGTTTTTT.

V is TRBV14 and J is TRBJ2-7, with D perhaps TRBD2 (5 bases). The CDR3 sequence is 12 residues long. The V end lost 4 bases, the J end lost 5 bases, and 9 bases lay between the germline ends. CDR1 is SGHDN, CDR2 FVKESK, per germline. CDR3 in DNA: TGTGCCAGCAGCCCCACCGGGGACGAGCAGTACTTC. It encodes CASSPTGDEQYF.